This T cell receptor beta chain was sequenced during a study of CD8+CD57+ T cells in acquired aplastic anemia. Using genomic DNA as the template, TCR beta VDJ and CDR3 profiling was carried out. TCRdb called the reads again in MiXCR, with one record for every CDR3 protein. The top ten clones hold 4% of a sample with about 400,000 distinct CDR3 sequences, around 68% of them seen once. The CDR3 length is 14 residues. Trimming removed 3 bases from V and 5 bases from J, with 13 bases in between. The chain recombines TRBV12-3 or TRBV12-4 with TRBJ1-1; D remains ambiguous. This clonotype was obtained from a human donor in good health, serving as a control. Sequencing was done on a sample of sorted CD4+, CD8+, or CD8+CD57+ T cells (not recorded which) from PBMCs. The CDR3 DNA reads TGTGCCAGCAGTTTCAAAAGACGGGGAACTGAAGCTTTCTTT. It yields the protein CASSFKRRGTEAFF.